Reported below is one TCR beta chain. From germline, CDR1 is SGHTA and CDR2 FQGTGA. The V end lost 8 bases, the J end lost 8 bases, and 13 bases lay between the germline ends. The CDR3 sequence is 13 residues long. The repertoire was sequenced with immunoSEQ multiplex PCR; TCRdb's copy has only in-frame clones and lacks some. Among roughly 80,000 clones listed, roughly nine tenths were seen once. Investigators merged groups given second doses at roughly 4 or roughly 12 weeks. The sample comes from a study of T cell responses to AZD1222 COVID-19 vaccine. The V call is TRBV7-3, the J call TRBJ1-6; no reliable D call. The clonotype originates from an adult who received the AZD1222 COVID-19 vaccine. The material sequenced was peripheral blood, taken 28 days after the second AZD1222 dose. CDR3 nucleotide sequence: TGTGCCAGCGCCGACGGATTAGATTCACCCCTCCACTTT. Translated, it gives CASADGLDSPLHF.